The subject of this entry is one T cell receptor (beta chain). Its antigen remains unidentified. Profiling relied on immunoSEQ multiplex PCR, and the TCRdb table lists in-frame clones only, not all of them. The data hold 15,000 to 20,000 clones, with 67% observed a single time. The source of the sample is a study of neoadjuvant anti-PD-1 for oral cavity cancer. CDR3 size: 12 residues. V was clipped by 4 bases and J by 8 bases, with 8 bases between them. Germline V gene lookup returns CDR1 SGHTA and CDR2 FQGNSA. Patients had HPV-negative, locally advanced oral cavity squamous cell carcinoma. Analysis of PBMCs was direct, with no culture step. Study-wide points: After neoadjuvant nivolumab, PBMC T cell clonality was significantly higher in non-responders than responders. Higher pretreatment Treg/Th17 ratios tracked higher pretreatment blood clonality.

V is TRBV7-2 and J is TRBJ2-2; TRBD2 is a possible D gene (5 bases). The material sequenced was PBMCs, taken before nivolumab (anti-PD-1) treatment. This TCR was sampled from a person between 40 and 85 years old with oral cavity squamous cell carcinoma. CDR3 sequence: CASSSSRGELFF. CDR3 nucleotide sequence: TGTGCCAGCAGCTCTAGCCGAGGGGAGCTGTTTTTT.